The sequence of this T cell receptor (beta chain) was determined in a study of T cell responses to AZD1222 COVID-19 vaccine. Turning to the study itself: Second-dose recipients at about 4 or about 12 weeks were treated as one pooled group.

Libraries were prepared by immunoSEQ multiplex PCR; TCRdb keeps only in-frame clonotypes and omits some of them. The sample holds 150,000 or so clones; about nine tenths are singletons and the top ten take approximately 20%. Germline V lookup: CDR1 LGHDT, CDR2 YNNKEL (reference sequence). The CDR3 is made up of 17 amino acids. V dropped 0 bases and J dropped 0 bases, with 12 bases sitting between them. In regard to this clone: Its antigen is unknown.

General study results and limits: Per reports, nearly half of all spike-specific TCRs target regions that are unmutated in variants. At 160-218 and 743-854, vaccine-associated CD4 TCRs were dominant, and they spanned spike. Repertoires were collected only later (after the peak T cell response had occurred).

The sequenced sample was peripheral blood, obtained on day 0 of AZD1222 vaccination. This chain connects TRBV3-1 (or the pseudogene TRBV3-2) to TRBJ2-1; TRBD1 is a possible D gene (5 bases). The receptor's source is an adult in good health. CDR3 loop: CASSQEKGRSSYNEQFF. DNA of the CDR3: TGTGCCAGCAGCCAAGAGAAGGGGCGGAGCTCCTACAATGAGCAGTTCTTC.